This TCR beta chain was captured by sequencing in a study of T-cell memory formation after mild COVID-19. Study details: TCR clusters were largely donor specific.

Study results and limitations: Some clones that responded turned up in pre-infection memory, which suggests that cross-reactive memory joined in.

This clonotype was detected a few times. Its matching antigen is unknown. Amplification by 5'RACE using constant-segment primers produced TCR alpha and TCR beta cDNA libraries that carried sample barcodes and UMIs. TCRdb recomputed calls from the 5' RACE reads with MiXCR, one row per CDR3 protein. The sample records under 200,000 distinct CDR3 sequences, over 10% being singletons. The sample consisted of PBMCs or a T cell subset sorted from them (not recorded which). The receptor was isolated from a man aged 18 to 30 who had mild COVID-19 (a few samples of this study predate the infection). Cell type and time point are not known.

The CDR3 sequence is CSARSGVGETQYF. The CDR3 DNA reads TGCAGTGCTAGATCTGGGGTGGGAGAGACCCAGTACTTC. The V call is TRBV20-1, the J call TRBJ2-5; D ambiguous. This CDR3 comprises 13 residues. Trimming left V 2 bases short and J 4 bases short, with 11 bases between. CDR1 is DFQATT, CDR2 SNEGSKA, per germline (reference sequence).